The next 17 T cell receptor beta chains were all read from a single sample in a study of monozygotic twins with inflammatory bowel disease (dated by TCRdb to the late 2010s). Libraries were built with 5' RACE. The sequencing machine was an Illumina HiSeq 2500. After the reads were reprocessed by TCRdb, one entry was made per CDR3 protein sequence, with no DNA. Per the sample table, the count is over 350,000 distinct CDR3 sequences. Together, the top ten hold just over 2.5% of the sample. Material for sequencing was blood. The receptors come from a human donor with ulcerative colitis or Crohn's disease, or a healthy co-twin of an affected twin (not recorded which).

The chain employs TRBV10-3 and TRBJ2-3; TCRdb designates TRBD1, a call that cannot be tested without DNA. Germline V CDR1 and CDR2: ENHRY, SYGVKD. The CDR3 contains 17 residues. The CDR3 loop is CAIRGGGQGYDTDTQYF.

V is TRBV25-1 and J is TRBJ2-1; TCRdb reports TRBD1, a call that lacks DNA to check it against. Germline-derived CDR1 and CDR2 are MGHDK and SYGVNS. The CDR3 covers 15 residues. The CDR3 protein is CASSEIPGTDNEQFF.

The chain links TRBV10-3 to TRBJ2-1; no DNA is available, so the TRBD1 call from TCRdb remains unchecked. The CDR3 spans 17 residues. Germline V gene sequence: CDR1 ENHRY, CDR2 SYGVKD. The CDR3 here is CAISIPRGQGGNNEQFF.

This sequence joins TRBV6-6 and TRBJ2-7; as DNA is missing, the TRBD2 call by TCRdb cannot be tested. The CDR3 loop spans 13 amino acids. The germline V gene has CDR1 MNHNY and CDR2 SVGAGI (reference sequence). CDR3 protein: CASTGTASYEQYF.

This chain joins TRBV28 and TRBJ1-1. Germline CDR1 MDHEN, CDR2 SYDVKM. The CDR3 has 12 amino acids. CDR3 residues: CASKGLSGEAFF.

J is TRBJ2-3 and V is TRBV7-6; checking the TCRdb D call of TRBD1 is not possible without DNA. The CDR3 sequence is 16 residues long. Germline CDR1 is SGHVS and CDR2 is FNYEAQ. CDR3 protein: CASSEDRVGPTDTQYF.

The chain couples TRBV5-3 to TRBJ2-5. TRBV5-3 is an ORF; its function is uncertain. The CDR3 has 11 residues. CDR3 protein: CARSLQETQYF.

V is TRBV7-2 and J is TRBJ2-7; TCRdb picks TRBD1, but there is no DNA to check that call. CDR3 length: 13 amino acids. Germline V gives CDR1 SGHTA, CDR2 FQGNSA. The CDR3 here is CASSQGTDREQYF.

This chain's CDR3 is CASSHRGAPLHF. The chain joins TRBV4-1 to TRBJ1-6. This CDR3 has 12 residues. Germline CDR1 is MGHRA and CDR2 is YSYEKL.

V usage is TRBV11-2 and J usage is TRBJ2-1; TCRdb's D call of TRBD1 is untestable without DNA. This CDR3 region has 15 residues. Germline V gives CDR1 SGHAT, CDR2 FQNNGV. The CDR3 region is CASRGGQGARDEQFF.

This chain uses TRBV7-2 with TRBJ2-5; TCRdb gives TRBD1 as the D gene, but with no DNA this cannot be confirmed. Germline V gene lookup returns CDR1 SGHTA and CDR2 FQGNSA. The CDR3 covers 14 residues. This CDR3 reads CASSPGQGGETQYF.

This chain joins TRBV7-2 and TRBJ1-1. The CDR3 extends over 13 amino acids. Germline CDR1 SGHTA, CDR2 FQGNSA. The CDR3 here is CASSLLSNTEAFF.

V is TRBV7-2 and J is TRBJ2-5; TCRdb picks TRBD2, but there is no DNA to check that call. Germline CDR1 is SGHTA and CDR2 is FQGNSA. The CDR3 is 16 amino acids. The CDR3: CASSLGGTTTRKTQYF.

The chain carries TRBV2 and TRBJ1-5. Germline CDR1 is SNHLY and CDR2 is FYNNEI. This CDR3 has 13 residues. CDR3 loop: CASHGTTHQPQHF.

This rearrangement joins TRBV20-1 to TRBJ1-1. CDR3 length: 15 amino acids. Germline values: CDR1 DFQATT, CDR2 SNEGSKA (reference sequence). The CDR3 spells CSARDRRSMNTEAFF.

The V gene is TRBV9, the J gene TRBJ2-7; TCRdb proposes TRBD1, but this gene call is untestable without DNA. The CDR3 runs 12 residues. Germline lookup yields CDR1 SGDLS and CDR2 YYNGEE. CDR3 sequence: CASARDAYEQYF.

The chain recombines TRBV3-1 with TRBJ2-3; the D gene TCRdb calls, TRBD1, cannot be checked with no DNA. Germline-derived CDR1 and CDR2 are LGHDT and YNNKEL (reference sequence). This CDR3 region has 16 residues. The CDR3 sequence: CASSDDRGLSTDTQYF.